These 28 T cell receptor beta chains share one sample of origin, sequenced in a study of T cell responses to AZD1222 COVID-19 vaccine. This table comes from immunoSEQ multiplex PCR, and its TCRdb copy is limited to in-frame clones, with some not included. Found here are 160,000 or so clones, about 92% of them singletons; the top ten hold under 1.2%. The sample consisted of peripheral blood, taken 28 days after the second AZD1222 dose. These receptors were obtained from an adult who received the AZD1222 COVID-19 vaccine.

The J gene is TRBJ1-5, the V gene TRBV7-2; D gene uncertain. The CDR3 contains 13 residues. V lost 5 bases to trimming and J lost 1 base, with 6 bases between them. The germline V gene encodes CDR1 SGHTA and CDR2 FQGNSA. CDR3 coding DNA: TGTGCCAGCAGCGAAACGAGCAATCAGCCCCAGCATTTT. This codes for CASSETSNQPQHF. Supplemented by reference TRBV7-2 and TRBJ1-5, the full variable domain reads GAGVSQSPSNKVTEKGKDVELRCDPISGHTALYWYRQSLGQGLEFLIYFQGNSAPDKSGLPSDRFSAERTGGSVSTLTIQRTQQEDSAVYLCASSETSNQPQHFGDGTRLSIL.

Written as DNA, the CDR3 is TGTGCCAGCAGAGGGGCAGGCCAAGAGACCCAGTACTTC. Residues: CASRGAGQETQYF. The chain recombines TRBV9 with TRBJ2-5; D might be TRBD1 (5 bases). The CDR3 sequence is 13 residues long. CDR1 is SGDLS, CDR2 YYNGEE, per germline. Deletions cut 5 bases from V and 1 base from J, with 9 bases between.

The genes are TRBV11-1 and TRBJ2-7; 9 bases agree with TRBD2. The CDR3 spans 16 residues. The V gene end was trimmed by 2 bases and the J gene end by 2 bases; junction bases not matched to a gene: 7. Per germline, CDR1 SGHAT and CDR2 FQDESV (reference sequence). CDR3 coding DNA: TGTGCCAGCAGCTTATTCGGCCCTAGCGGGACCTACGAGCAGTACTTC. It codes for CASSLFGPSGTYEQYF. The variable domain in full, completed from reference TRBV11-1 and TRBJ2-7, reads EAEVAQSPRYKITEKSQAVAFWCDPISGHATLYWYRQILGQGPELLVQFQDESVVDDSQLPKDRFSAERLKGVDSTLKIQPAELGDSAMYLCASSLFGPSGTYEQYFGPGTRLTVT.

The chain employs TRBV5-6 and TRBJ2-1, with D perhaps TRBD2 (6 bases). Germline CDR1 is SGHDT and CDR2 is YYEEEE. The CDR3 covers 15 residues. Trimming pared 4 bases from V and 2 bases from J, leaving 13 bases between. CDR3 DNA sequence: TGTGCCAGCAGCCCTCTGGAGGGTACCTACAATGAGCAGTTCTTC. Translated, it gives CASSPLEGTYNEQFF.

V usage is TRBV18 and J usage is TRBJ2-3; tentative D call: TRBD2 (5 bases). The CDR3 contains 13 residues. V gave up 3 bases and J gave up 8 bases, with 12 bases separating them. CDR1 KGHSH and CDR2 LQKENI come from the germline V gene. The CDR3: CASSPNRDPTQYF. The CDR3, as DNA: TGTGCCAGCTCACCTAACCGGGATCCTACGCAGTATTTT.

The CDR3: CASSRISSNTEAFF. In DNA form, the CDR3 reads TGCGCCAGCAGCCGGATCAGTTCCAACACTGAAGCTTTCTTT. This chain connects TRBV4-1 to TRBJ1-1; D is undetermined. The V end lost 4 bases, the J end lost 2 bases, and 11 bases lay between the germline ends. CDR3 length: 14 residues. From germline, CDR1 is MGHRA and CDR2 YSYEKL.

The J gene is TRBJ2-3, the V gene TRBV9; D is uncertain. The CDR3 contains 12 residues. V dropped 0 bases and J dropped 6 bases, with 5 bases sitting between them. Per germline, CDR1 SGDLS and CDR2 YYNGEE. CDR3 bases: TGTGCCAGCAGCGTAGGCGGCGATACGCAGTATTTT. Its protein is CASSVGGDTQYF.

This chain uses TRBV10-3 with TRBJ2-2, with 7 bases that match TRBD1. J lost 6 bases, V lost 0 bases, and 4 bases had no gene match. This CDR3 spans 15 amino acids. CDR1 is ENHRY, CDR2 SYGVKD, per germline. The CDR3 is CAISESRQGAGELFF. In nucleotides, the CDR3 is TGTGCCATCAGTGAGTCGAGGCAGGGGGCCGGGGAGCTGTTTTTT.

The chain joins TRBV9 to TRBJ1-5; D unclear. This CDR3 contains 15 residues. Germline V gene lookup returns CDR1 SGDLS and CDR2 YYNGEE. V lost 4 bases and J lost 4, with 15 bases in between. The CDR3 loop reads CASSLAGGRNQPQHF. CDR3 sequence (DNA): TGTGCCAGCAGCCTAGCCGGAGGGAGGAATCAGCCCCAGCATTTT.

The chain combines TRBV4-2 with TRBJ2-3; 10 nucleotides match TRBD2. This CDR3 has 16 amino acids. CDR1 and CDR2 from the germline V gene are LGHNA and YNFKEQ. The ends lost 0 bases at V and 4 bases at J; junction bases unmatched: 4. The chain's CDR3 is CASSQEAGGPPDTQYF. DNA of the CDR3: TGTGCCAGCAGCCAAGAAGCGGGGGGGCCCCCAGATACGCAGTATTTT.

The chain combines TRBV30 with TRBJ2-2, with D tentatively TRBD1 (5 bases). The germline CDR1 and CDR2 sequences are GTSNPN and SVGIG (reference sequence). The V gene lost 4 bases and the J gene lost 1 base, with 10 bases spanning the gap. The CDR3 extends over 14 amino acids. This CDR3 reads CAWNHGQNTGELFF. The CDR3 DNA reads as TGTGCCTGGAATCACGGACAGAACACCGGGGAGCTGTTTTTT.

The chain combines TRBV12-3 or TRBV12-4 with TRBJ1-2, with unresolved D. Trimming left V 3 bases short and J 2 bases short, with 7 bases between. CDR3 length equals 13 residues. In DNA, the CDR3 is TGTGCCAGCAGTTTGGTACCAAACTATGGCTACACCTTC. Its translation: CASSLVPNYGYTF.

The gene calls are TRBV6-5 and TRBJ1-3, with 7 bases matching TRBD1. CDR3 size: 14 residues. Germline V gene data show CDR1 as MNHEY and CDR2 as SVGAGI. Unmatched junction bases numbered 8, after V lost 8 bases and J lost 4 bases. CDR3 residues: CASSRGSTGNTIYF. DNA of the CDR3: TGTGCCAGCTCCAGGGGGTCCACGGGAAACACCATATATTTT.

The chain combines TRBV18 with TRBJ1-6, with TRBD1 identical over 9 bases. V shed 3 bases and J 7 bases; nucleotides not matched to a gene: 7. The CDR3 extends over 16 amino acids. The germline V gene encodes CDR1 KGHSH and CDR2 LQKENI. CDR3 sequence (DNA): TGTGCCAGCTCACCCCGAAGGGACAGGGCGAATTCACCCCTCCACTTT. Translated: CASSPRRDRANSPLHF.

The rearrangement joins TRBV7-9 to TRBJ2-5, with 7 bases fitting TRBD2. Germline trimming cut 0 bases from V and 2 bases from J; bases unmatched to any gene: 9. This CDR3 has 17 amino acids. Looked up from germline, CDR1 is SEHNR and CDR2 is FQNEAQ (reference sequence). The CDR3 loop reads CASSLAGTGGLQETQYF. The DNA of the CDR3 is TGTGCCAGCAGCTTAGCAGGGACGGGGGGACTGCAAGAGACCCAGTACTTC. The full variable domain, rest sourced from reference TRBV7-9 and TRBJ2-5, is DTGVSQNPRHKITKRGQNVTFRCDPISEHNRLYWYRQTLGQGPEFLTYFQNEAQLEKSRLLSDRFSAERPKGSFSTLEIQRTEQGDSAMYLCASSLAGTGGLQETQYFGPGTRLLVL.

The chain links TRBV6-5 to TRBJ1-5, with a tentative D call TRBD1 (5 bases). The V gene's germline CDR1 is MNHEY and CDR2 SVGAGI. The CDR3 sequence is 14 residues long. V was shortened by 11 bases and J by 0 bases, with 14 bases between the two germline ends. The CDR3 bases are TGTGCCTCTAAACCGGGGGATAGCAATCAGCCCCAGCATTTT. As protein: CASKPGDSNQPQHF.

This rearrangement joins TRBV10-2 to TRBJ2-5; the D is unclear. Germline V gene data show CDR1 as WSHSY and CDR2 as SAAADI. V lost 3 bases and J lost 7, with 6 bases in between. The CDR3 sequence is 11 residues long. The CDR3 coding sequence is TGCGCCAGCAGTGACCCCCCGACCCAGTACTTC. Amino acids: CASSDPPTQYF.

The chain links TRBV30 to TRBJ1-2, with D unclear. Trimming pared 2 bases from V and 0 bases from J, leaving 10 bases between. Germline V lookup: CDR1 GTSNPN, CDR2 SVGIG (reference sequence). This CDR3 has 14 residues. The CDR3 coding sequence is TGTGCCTGGAGTAGGGTGCAGGCTAACTATGGCTACACCTTC. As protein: CAWSRVQANYGYTF. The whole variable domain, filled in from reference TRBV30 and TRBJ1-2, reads SQTIHQWPATLVQPVGSPLSLECTVEGTSNPNLYWYRQAAGRGLQLLFYSVGIGQISSEVPQNLSASRPQDRQFILSSKKLLLSDSGFYLCAWSRVQANYGYTFGSGTRLTVV.

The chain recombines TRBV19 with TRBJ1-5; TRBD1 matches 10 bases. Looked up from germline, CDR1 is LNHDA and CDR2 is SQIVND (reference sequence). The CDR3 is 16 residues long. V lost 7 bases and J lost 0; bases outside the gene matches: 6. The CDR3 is CASTQTGGFSNQPQHF. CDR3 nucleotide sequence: TGTGCCAGTACTCAGACAGGGGGCTTTAGCAATCAGCCCCAGCATTTT.

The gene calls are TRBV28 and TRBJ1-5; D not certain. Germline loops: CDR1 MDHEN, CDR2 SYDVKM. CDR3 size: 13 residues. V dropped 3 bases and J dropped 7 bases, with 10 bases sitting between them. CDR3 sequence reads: CASSFRDSQPQHF. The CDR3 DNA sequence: TGTGCCAGCAGTTTCCGGGATAGCCAGCCCCAGCATTTT.

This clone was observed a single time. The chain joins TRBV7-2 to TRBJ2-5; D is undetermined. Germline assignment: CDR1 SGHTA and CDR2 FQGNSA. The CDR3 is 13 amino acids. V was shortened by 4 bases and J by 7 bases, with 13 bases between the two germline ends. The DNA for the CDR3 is TGTGCCAGCAGCTCAGTGCGGTCCGGGACCCAGTACTTC. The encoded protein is CASSSVRSGTQYF.

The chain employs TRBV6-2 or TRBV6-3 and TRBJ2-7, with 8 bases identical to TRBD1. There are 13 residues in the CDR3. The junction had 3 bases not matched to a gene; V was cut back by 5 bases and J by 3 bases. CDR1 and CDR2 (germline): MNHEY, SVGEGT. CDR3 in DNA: TGTGCCAGCAGTAGAGGACAGGGCTACGAGCAGTACTTC. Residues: CASSRGQGYEQYF.

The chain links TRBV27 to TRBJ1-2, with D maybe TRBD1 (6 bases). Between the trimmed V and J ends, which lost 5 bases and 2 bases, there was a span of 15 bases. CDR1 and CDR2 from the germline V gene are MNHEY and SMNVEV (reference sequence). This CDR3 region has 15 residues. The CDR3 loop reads CASSVTGLDNYGYTF. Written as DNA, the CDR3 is TGTGCCAGCAGTGTTACAGGGCTCGACAACTATGGCTACACCTTC.

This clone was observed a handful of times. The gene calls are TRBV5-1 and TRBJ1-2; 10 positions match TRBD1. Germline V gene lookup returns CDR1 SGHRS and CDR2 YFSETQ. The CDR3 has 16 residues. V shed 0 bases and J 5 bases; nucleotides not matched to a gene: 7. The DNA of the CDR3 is TGCGCCAGCAGCTTGGGCACGGGACAGGGGATGTATGGCTACACCTTC. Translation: CASSLGTGQGMYGYTF.

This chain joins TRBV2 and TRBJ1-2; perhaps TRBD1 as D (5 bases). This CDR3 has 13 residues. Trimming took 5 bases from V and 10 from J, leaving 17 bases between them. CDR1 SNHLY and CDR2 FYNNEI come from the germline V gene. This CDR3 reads CASSFLKGVSYTF. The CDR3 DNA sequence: TGTGCCAGCAGTTTTCTAAAAGGGGTTTCCTACACCTTC. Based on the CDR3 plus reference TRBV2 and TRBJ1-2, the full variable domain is EPEVTQTPSHQVTQMGQEVILRCVPISNHLYFYWYRQILGQKVEFLVSFYNNEISEKSEIFDDQFSVERPDGSNFTLKIRSTKLEDSAMYFCASSFLKGVSYTFGSGTRLTVV.

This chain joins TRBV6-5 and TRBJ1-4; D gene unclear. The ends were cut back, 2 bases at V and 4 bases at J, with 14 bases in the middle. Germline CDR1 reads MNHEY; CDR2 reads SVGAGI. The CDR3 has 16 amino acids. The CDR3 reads CASSYGQHPINEKLFF. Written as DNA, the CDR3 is TGTGCCAGCAGTTACGGGCAGCATCCTATTAATGAAAAACTGTTTTTT.

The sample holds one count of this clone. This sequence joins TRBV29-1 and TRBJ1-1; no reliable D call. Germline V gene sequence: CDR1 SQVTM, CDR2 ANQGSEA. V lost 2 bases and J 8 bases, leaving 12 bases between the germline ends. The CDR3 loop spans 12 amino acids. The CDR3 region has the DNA TGCAGCGTTGAATGGCCAGTTGCCGAAGCTTTCTTT. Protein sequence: CSVEWPVAEAFF.

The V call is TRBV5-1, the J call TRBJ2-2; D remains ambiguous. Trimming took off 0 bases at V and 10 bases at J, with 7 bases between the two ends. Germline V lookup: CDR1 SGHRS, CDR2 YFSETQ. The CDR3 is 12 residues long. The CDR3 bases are TGCGCCAGCAGCTTGGGACTTACGGAGCTGTTTTTT. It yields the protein CASSLGLTELFF.